A selection of T cell receptor beta chains follows, all from one sample in a study of T cells in Graves' hyperthyroidism and ophthalmopathy. TCRdb independently ran MiXCR on the multiplex PCR reads; one entry per CDR3 protein. The table shows around 340,000 distinct CDR3 sequences, with around 23% occurring only once. Sequenced input: blood. The receptors shown here come from a woman in her forties or fifties with Graves' hyperthyroidism. The CDR3 runs from the conserved cysteine through the conserved F or W. D genes are given only for firm matches. A row's size may be missing; if present it is once, few, many or a size class.

V,size,length,D,J,DNA,CDR3
TRBV29-1,few,14,TRBD1,TRBJ1-5,TGCAGCGTTTGGACAGGGCTGCTCGAACAGCCCCAGCATTTT,CSVWTGLLEQPQHF
TRBV20-1,.,12,.,TRBJ1-6,TGCAGTGCTAGCGCGGGGCAGTCACCCCTCCACTTT,CSASAGQSPLHF
TRBV28,many,15,TRBD2,TRBJ2-3,TGTGCCAGCCGCCGAGTAGCGGGAAGCACAGATACGCAGTATTTT,CASRRVAGSTDTQYF
TRBV28,many,15,TRBD1,TRBJ2-2,TGTGCCAGCAGTGTGCCGGGACAGGGATTGGTGAAGCTGTTTTTT,CASSVPGQGLVKLFF
TRBV5-1,many,17,TRBD1,TRBJ1-1,TGCGCCAGCAGCCGGGACAGGGGGCGCTTGGTGGGCACTGAAGCTTTCTTT,CASSRDRGRLVGTEAFF
TRBV9,many,15,.,TRBJ2-1,TGTGCCAGCAGCCTATCCTCCGATCCCAGGGATGAGCAGTTCTTC,CASSLSSDPRDEQFF
TRBV13,many,14,TRBD1,TRBJ2-7,TGTGCCAGCAGCAGGGCCGGGACAGTATACGAGCAGTACTTC,CASSRAGTVYEQYF
TRBV5-1,few,13,.,TRBJ1-3,TGCGCCAGCAGCAGGGGTTCTGGAAACACCATATATTTT,CASSRGSGNTIYF
TRBV20-1,many,14,TRBD2,TRBJ2-7,TGCAGTGCTAGACTCCTAGCGGGTCCCTACGAGCAGTACTTC,CSARLLAGPYEQYF
TRBV19,few,15,.,TRBJ2-7,TGTGCCAGTAGTCTCACAGTCAGTTCTGCCTACGAGCAGTACTTC,CASSLTVSSAYEQYF
TRBV2,many,14,.,TRBJ2-7,TGTGCCAGCAGTGAAGGGTGGCTGCGGTACGAGCAGTACTTC,CASSEGWLRYEQYF
TRBV20-1,few,14,TRBD2,TRBJ2-7,TGCAGTGCTACTGTAGCGGGGGGCGGCTACGAGCAGTACTTC,CSATVAGGGYEQYF
TRBV11-3,.,14,.,TRBJ2-7,TGTGCCAGCAGCTGGGGGAAAAGCTCCTACGAGCGGTACTTC,CASSWGKSSYERYF
TRBV27,many,16,.,TRBJ1-3,TGTGCCAGCAGCAGAGGGGGACGCTCCTCTGGAAACACCATATATTTT,CASSRGGRSSGNTIYF
TRBV24-1,few,12,TRBD1,TRBJ1-2,TGTGCCACCGGACAGGGGAAGGATGGCTACACCTTC,CATGQGKDGYTF
TRBV6-1,many,17,.,TRBJ2-1,TGTGCCAGCAGTGACCCACCTCCGGGACGGGCCTGGGGTGAGCAGTTCTTC,CASSDPPPGRAWGEQFF